The rows below give T cell receptor beta chains drawn from one sample of a study of blood T cell repertoires in COVID-19. Repertoires were generated with immunoSEQ multiplex PCR, while TCRdb's copy carries only in-frame clones and drops some. The data contain about 120,000 clones, less than 75% of them singletons. What was sequenced was peripheral blood. These receptors all come from a woman aged 60-75 years with acute or convalescent COVID-19. Each CDR3 is given with its conserved first and last residue. Each record gives: V gene, J gene, D gene, CDR3 protein. The D gene is left open where the match is weak.

TRBV6-5	TRBJ1-4	NA	CASSFVSQRDEKLFF
TRBV7-2	TRBJ1-1	NA	CASSLYGTPNTEAFF
TRBV6-2/TRBV6-3	TRBJ1-5	NA	CASSYRGNQPQHF
TRBV14	TRBJ2-7	TRBD1	CASSIRQGPYEQYF
TRBV7-2	TRBJ2-7	TRBD1	CASRPPGQGAGEQYF
TRBV5-1	TRBJ2-1	TRBD1	CASSAGTGGTEQFF
TRBV28	TRBJ2-7	NA	CASSPLRDPYEQYF
TRBV9	TRBJ1-3	NA	CASSSRQSFSGNTIYF
TRBV7-2	TRBJ1-2	TRBD1	CASSSGQGGFYGYTF
TRBV19	TRBJ1-5	NA	CASSTEINQPQHF
TRBV5-1	TRBJ2-1	NA	CASSVADSYNEQFF
TRBV5-1	TRBJ2-5	TRBD2	CASSLARAGGQETQYF
TRBV5-6	TRBJ2-6	NA	CASSLVSSGANVLTF
TRBV5-5	TRBJ2-5	TRBD2	CASSLRTSGGADQETQYF
TRBV5-1	TRBJ2-7	TRBD1	CASSSMTGSIYEQYF
TRBV5-1	TRBJ2-5	TRBD2	CASSRGGVGETQYF
TRBV5-5	TRBJ1-1	NA	CASSRGSGNTEAFF
TRBV5-6	TRBJ2-2	NA	CASSLLAGSTGELFF
TRBV7-8	TRBJ1-5	TRBD1	CASSSGQGTSQPQHF
TRBV27	TRBJ1-2	NA	CASSLRQTANYGYTF
TRBV4-2	TRBJ2-2	NA	CASSQEGGGYRTGELFF
TRBV12-2	TRBJ1-2	NA	CASRLDRPGLRLNYGYTF
TRBV9	TRBJ2-3	TRBD2	CASSVQGGDLLTDTQYF
TRBV6-5	TRBJ1-2	NA	CASSYGSAGSYGYTF
TRBV19	TRBJ2-1	TRBD2	CASRPGAGASYNEQFF
TRBV19	TRBJ1-5	NA	CASSLGEDQPQHF